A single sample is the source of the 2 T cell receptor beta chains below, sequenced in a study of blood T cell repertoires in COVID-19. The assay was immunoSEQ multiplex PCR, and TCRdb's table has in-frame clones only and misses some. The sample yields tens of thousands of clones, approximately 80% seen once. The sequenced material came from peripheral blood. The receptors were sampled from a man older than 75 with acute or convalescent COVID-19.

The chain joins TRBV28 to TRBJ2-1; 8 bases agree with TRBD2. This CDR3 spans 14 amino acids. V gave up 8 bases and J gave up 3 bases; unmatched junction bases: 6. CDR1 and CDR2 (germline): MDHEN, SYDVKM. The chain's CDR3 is CASGPGGVYNEQFF. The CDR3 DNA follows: TGTGCCAGCGGCCCGGGAGGGGTCTACAATGAGCAGTTCTTC.

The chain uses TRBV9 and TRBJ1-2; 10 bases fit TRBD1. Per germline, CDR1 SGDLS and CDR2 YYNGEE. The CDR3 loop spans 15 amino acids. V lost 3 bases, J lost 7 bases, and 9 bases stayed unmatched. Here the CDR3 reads CASSASLGQGFGYTF. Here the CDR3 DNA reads TGTGCCAGCAGCGCCTCCCTGGGACAGGGGTTTGGCTACACCTTC.